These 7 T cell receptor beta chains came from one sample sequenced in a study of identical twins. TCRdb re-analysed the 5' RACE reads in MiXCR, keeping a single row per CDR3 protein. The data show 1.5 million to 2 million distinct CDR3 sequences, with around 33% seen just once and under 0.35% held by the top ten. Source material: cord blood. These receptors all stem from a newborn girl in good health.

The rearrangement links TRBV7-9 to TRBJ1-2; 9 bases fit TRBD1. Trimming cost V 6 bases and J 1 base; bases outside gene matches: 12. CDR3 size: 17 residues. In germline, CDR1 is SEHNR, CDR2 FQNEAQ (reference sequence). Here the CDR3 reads CASSYRGTGLVNYGYTF. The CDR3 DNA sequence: TGTGCCAGCAGTTATCGCGGGACAGGGCTGGTTAACTATGGCTACACCTTC.

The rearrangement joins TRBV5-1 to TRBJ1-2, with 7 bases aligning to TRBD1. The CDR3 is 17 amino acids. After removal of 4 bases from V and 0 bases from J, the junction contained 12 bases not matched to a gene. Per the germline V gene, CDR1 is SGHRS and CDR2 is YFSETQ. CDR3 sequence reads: CASSLTGQSSPNYGYTF. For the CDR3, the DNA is TGCGCCAGCAGCCTAACGGGACAGTCAAGCCCTAACTATGGCTACACCTTC.

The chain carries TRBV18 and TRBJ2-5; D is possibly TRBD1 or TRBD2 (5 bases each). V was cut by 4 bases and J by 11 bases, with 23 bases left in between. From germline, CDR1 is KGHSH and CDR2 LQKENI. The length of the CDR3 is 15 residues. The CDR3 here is CASSLSTGTHNEQYF. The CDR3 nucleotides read TGTGCCAGCTCACTCTCTACCGGGACCCACAATGAGCAGTACTTC.

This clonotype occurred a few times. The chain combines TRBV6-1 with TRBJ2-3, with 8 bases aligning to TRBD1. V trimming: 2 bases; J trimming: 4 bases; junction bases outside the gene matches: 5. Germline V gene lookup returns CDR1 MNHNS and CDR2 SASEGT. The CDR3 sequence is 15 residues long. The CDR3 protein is CASSEMAGGPDTQYF. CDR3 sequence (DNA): TGTGCCAGCAGTGAAATGGCAGGGGGCCCAGATACGCAGTATTTT.

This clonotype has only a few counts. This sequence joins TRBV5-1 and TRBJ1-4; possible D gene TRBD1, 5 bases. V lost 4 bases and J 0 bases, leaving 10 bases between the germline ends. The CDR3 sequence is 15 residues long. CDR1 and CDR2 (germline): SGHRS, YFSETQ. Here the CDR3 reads CASSRGRTTNEKLFF. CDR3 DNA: TGCGCCAGCAGCCGGGGACGTACAACTAATGAAAAACTGTTTTTT. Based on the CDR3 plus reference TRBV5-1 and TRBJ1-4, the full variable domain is KAGVTQTPRYLIKTRGQQVTLSCSPISGHRSVSWYQQTPGQGLQFLFEYFSETQRNKGNFPGRFSGRQFSNSRSEMNVSTLELGDSALYLCASSRGRTTNEKLFFGSGTQLSVL.

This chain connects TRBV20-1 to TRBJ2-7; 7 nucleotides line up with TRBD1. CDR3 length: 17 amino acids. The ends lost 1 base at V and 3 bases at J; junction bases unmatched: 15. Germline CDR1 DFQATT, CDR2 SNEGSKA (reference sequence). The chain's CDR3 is CSARGHLTGQALYEQYF. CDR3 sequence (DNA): TGCAGTGCTAGAGGCCACCTCACCGGACAGGCCCTCTACGAGCAGTACTTC.

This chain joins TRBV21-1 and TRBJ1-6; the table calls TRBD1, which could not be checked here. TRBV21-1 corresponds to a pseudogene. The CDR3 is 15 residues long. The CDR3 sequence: CASSKTGWENSPLHF. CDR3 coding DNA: TGTGCCAGCAGCAAGACAGGATGGGAGAATTCACCCCTCCACTTT.